This T cell receptor (beta chain) was retrieved from a study of T cell responses to AZD1222 COVID-19 vaccine. Study-wide results and limits: In the spike-specific TCR repertoire, nearly half reportedly target unmutated variant regions.

Repertoires were generated with immunoSEQ multiplex PCR, while TCRdb's copy carries only in-frame clones and drops some. This sample has about 140,000 clones; 85% to 95% occur once, and the top ten carry more than 0.8%. Trimming took off 2 bases at V and 5 bases at J, with 9 bases between the two ends. This CDR3 comprises 13 residues. Looked up from germline, CDR1 is SGHAT and CDR2 is FQDESV (reference sequence). As regards this clone: Its antigen is as yet unknown.

The sample here was peripheral blood, taken on day 0 of MenACWY control vaccination. The gene calls are TRBV11-1 and TRBJ1-1; D unresolved. The clonotype comes from an adult in good health. The CDR3 sequence: CASSLSQVTEAFF. In nucleotides, the CDR3 is TGTGCCAGCAGCTTAAGCCAAGTAACTGAAGCTTTCTTT. Variable domain in full (rest from reference TRBV11-1 and TRBJ1-1): EAEVAQSPRYKITEKSQAVAFWCDPISGHATLYWYRQILGQGPELLVQFQDESVVDDSQLPKDRFSAERLKGVDSTLKIQPAELGDSAMYLCASSLSQVTEAFFGQGTRLTVV.